These T cell receptor beta chains were read from a single sample in a study of monozygotic twins with cystic fibrosis. This table comes from immunoSEQ multiplex PCR, and its TCRdb copy is limited to in-frame clones, with some not included. The repertoire includes around 29,000 clones, around 85% of them detected once, and just under 0.9% sits in the top ten. Sequenced: blood. The receptors here all came from a girl under 10 years old with cystic fibrosis. CDR3s include the opening cysteine and the closing phenylalanine or tryptophan. Clone size, where shown, is once, few, many, or a class for clones that have expanded.

abundance: .; j_gene: TRBJ1-1; v_gene: TRBV27; CDR3aa: CASRTSQLNTEAFF
abundance: .; j_gene: TRBJ1-6; v_gene: TRBV27; CDR3aa: CASSKTGPYNSPLHF
abundance: .; j_gene: TRBJ1-4; v_gene: TRBV28; CDR3aa: CASSQQGAGDEKLFF
abundance: .; j_gene: TRBJ1-2; v_gene: TRBV10-3; CDR3aa: CAISGTGTVYGYTF
abundance: .; j_gene: TRBJ2-1; v_gene: TRBV5-4; CDR3aa: CASSLAVSHMVDEQFF
abundance: .; j_gene: TRBJ2-7; v_gene: TRBV21-1; CDR3aa: CASSKKGRVGSYEQYF
abundance: .; j_gene: TRBJ2-1; v_gene: TRBV15; CDR3aa: CATSRAPGSGNEQFF
abundance: few; j_gene: TRBJ1-2; v_gene: TRBV19; CDR3aa: CASSSSRSSLTF
abundance: once; j_gene: TRBJ2-3; v_gene: TRBV11-2; CDR3aa: CASSSTITETPNDTQYF
abundance: .; j_gene: TRBJ2-5; v_gene: TRBV5-1; CDR3aa: CASSPSGPQETQYF
abundance: few; j_gene: TRBJ2-7; v_gene: TRBV4-1; CDR3aa: CASSPDPSGSYEQYF
abundance: few; j_gene: TRBJ1-1; v_gene: TRBV28; CDR3aa: CASSFVTYYEAFF
abundance: .; j_gene: TRBJ2-3; v_gene: TRBV10-3; CDR3aa: CAIVAGAGDTQYF
abundance: once; j_gene: TRBJ2-3; v_gene: TRBV5-5; CDR3aa: CASSFSAGGSTTDTQYF
abundance: .; j_gene: TRBJ1-2; v_gene: TRBV27; CDR3aa: CASSPAGQTNYGYTF
abundance: .; j_gene: TRBJ2-3; v_gene: TRBV11-2; CDR3aa: CASSQGSGTDTQYF
abundance: .; j_gene: TRBJ2-7; v_gene: TRBV5-4; CDR3aa: CASSLSAYEQYF
abundance: .; j_gene: TRBJ1-1; v_gene: TRBV10-2; CDR3aa: CASRSWKEAFF
abundance: .; j_gene: TRBJ1-1; v_gene: TRBV19; CDR3aa: CASSRDRDTEAFF
abundance: once; j_gene: TRBJ2-7; v_gene: TRBV11-2; CDR3aa: CASSGEAGGAYEQYF
abundance: .; j_gene: TRBJ2-7; v_gene: TRBV27; CDR3aa: CASSWTGRGYEQYF
abundance: few; j_gene: TRBJ2-7; v_gene: TRBV28; CDR3aa: CASSGLDSYEQYF